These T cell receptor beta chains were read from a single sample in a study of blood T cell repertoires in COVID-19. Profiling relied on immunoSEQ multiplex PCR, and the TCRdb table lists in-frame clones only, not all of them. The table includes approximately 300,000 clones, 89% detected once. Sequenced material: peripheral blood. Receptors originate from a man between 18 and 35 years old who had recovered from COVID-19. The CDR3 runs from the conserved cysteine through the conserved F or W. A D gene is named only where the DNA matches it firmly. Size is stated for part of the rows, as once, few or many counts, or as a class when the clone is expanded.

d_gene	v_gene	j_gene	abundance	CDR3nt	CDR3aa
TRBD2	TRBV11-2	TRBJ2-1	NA	TGTGCCAGCAGCAGGGTGGGACTAGCGGTGTACAATGAGCAGTTCTTC	CASSRVGLAVYNEQFF
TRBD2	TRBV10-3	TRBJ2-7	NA	TGTGCCATCAGTGAGTCGGCCGGGAGGGGGTACGAGCAGTACTTC	CAISESAGRGYEQYF
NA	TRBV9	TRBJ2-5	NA	TGTGCCAGCAGCGTCCAAGGACTGCCCCAAGAGACCCAGTACTTC	CASSVQGLPQETQYF
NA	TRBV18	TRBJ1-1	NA	TGTGCCAGCTCACCACCGGTTGGCCATTCCATGAACACTGAAGCTTTCTTT	CASSPPVGHSMNTEAFF
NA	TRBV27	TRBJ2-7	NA	TGTGCCAGCAGTTATAGTCTGAGGTCCTACGAGCAGTACTTC	CASSYSLRSYEQYF
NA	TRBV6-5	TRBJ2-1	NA	TGTGCCAGCAGTTACTGGGCAGGGGAAGCGAATGAGCAGTTCTTC	CASSYWAGEANEQFF
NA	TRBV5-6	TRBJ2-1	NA	TGTGCCAGCAGCTTGGCCGGTGGTGTGGCCTACAATGAGCAGTTCTTC	CASSLAGGVAYNEQFF
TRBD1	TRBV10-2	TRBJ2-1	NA	TGCGCCAGCAGTGAGACCATACCCGGGACAGGGAGGAATGAGCAGTTCTTC	CASSETIPGTGRNEQFF
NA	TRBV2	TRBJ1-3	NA	TGTGCCAGCAGTGAAAAGAGGAGTTACTCTGGAAACACCATATATTTT	CASSEKRSYSGNTIYF
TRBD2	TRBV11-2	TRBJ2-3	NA	TGTGCCAGCAGCTTAGGGGTTAGCGGGAGTCGCACAGATACGCAGTATTTT	CASSLGVSGSRTDTQYF
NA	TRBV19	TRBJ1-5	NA	TGTGCCAGTAGTATAGGGCAGGGCAATCAGCCCCAGCATTTT	CASSIGQGNQPQHF
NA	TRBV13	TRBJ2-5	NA	TGTGCCAGCAGCGAACGGGAGACCCAGTACTTC	CASSERETQYF
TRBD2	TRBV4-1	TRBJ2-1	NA	TGCGCCAGCAGCCAAGAACGAGAGCGGGAGGTCCACAATGAGCAGTTCTTC	CASSQEREREVHNEQFF
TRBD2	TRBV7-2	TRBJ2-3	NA	TGTGCCAGCATCCTGGGGGGGACTAGCACAGATACGCAGTATTTT	CASILGGTSTDTQYF
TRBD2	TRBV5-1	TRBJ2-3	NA	TGCGCCAGCAGCCCGGGGACTAGCTACACAGATACGCAGTATTTT	CASSPGTSYTDTQYF
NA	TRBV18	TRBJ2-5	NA	TGTGCCAGCTCACCACCAAACCTCCTTGCCGGAGAGACCCAGTACTTC	CASSPPNLLAGETQYF
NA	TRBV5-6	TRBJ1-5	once	TGTGCCAGCAGCTTGAAGGGCGGGGAGCCCCAGCATTTT	CASSLKGGEPQHF
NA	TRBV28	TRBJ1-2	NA	TGTGCCAGCAGTAACACAGGGGGCTACACCTTC	CASSNTGGYTF
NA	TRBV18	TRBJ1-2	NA	TGTGCCAGCTCACCGATCACACCCGCGGGAGATGGCTACACCTTC	CASSPITPAGDGYTF